The 10 T cell receptor beta chains reported below all come from one sample, sequenced in a study of blood T cell repertoires in COVID-19. Assay used: immunoSEQ multiplex PCR; TCRdb lists only in-frame clones, some missing. The top ten hold 9.5% to 15% of the sample, which has roughly 190,000 clones, 70% to 80% seen once. Source material: peripheral blood. The receptor set was obtained from a woman in her forties or fifties with acute or convalescent COVID-19.

The V and J genes are TRBV5-1 and TRBJ1-6; the match to TRBD1 covers 10 bases. CDR1 SGHRS and CDR2 YFSETQ come from the germline V gene. V was clipped by 4 bases and J by 7 bases; unmatched bases: 11. This CDR3 is built from 17 residues. The chain's CDR3 is CASSPGLGQGENSPLHF. The CDR3 coding sequence is TGCGCCAGCAGCCCGGGATTAGGACAGGGGGAAAATTCACCCCTCCACTTT.

The CDR3 reads CASRGASGSVEQFF. For the CDR3, the DNA is TGCGCCAGCAGGGGGGCTAGCGGGAGTGTTGAGCAGTTCTTC. This chain uses TRBV5-1 with TRBJ2-1; the match to TRBD2 covers 10 bases. Losses at the gene ends were 5 bases for V and 9 bases for J; bases not matched to a gene: 8. Germline V CDR1 and CDR2: SGHRS, YFSETQ. This CDR3 is built from 14 residues.

The rearrangement uses TRBV24-1 and TRBJ2-3; D may be TRBD1 (6 bases). V was clipped by 4 bases and J by 2 bases, with 15 bases between them. Germline CDR1 is KGHDR and CDR2 is SFDVKD. The CDR3 extends over 16 amino acids. CDR3 protein: CATSDPRQVLTDTQYF. In DNA form, the CDR3 reads TGTGCCACCAGTGACCCTCGACAGGTCCTCACAGATACGCAGTATTTT.

The chain has TRBV28 and TRBJ2-7, with TRBD2 as a possible D gene (6 bases). The CDR3 length is 16 residues. V lost 2 bases, J lost 0 bases, and 14 bases lay in between. In germline, CDR1 is MDHEN, CDR2 SYDVKM. CDR3 amino acids: CASSLAGSRGSYEQYF. CDR3 in DNA: TGTGCCAGCAGTTTAGCGGGAAGTCGCGGCTCCTACGAGCAGTACTTC.

The chain couples TRBV6-5 to TRBJ2-7, with 11 bases matching TRBD1. V lost 3 bases, J lost 6 bases, and 4 bases stayed unmatched. The CDR3 extends over 14 amino acids. Germline V gene lookup returns CDR1 MNHEY and CDR2 SVGAGI. The CDR3 region has the DNA TGTGCCAGCAGTTATCGGGACAGGGGGTTCGAGCAGTACTTC. The encoded protein is CASSYRDRGFEQYF.

The CDR3 protein is CASSYSIDRAETQYF. DNA for the CDR3: TGTGCCAGCAGTTACTCGATTGACAGGGCAGAGACCCAGTACTTC. J is TRBJ2-5 and V is TRBV6-6; 7 bases line up with TRBD1. Germline V gene sequence: CDR1 MNHNY, CDR2 SVGAGI (reference sequence). The J segment lost 4 bases and the V segment lost 0 bases, leaving 5 bases of the junction unmatched. The CDR3 contains 15 residues.

This rearrangement joins TRBV5-1 to TRBJ2-6; TRBD1 matches 8 bases. The CDR3 runs to 17 residues. Unmatched junction bases numbered 5, after V lost 3 bases and J lost 0 bases. Germline assignment: CDR1 SGHRS and CDR2 YFSETQ. The CDR3 sequence: CASSWGQDTSGANVLTF. Here the CDR3 DNA reads TGCGCCAGCAGCTGGGGACAGGATACCTCTGGGGCCAACGTCCTGACTTTC. The whole variable domain, filled in from reference TRBV5-1 and TRBJ2-6, reads KAGVTQTPRYLIKTRGQQVTLSCSPISGHRSVSWYQQTPGQGLQFLFEYFSETQRNKGNFPGRFSGRQFSNSRSEMNVSTLELGDSALYLCASSWGQDTSGANVLTFGAGSRLTVL.

This clone was seen more than once but under ten times. CDR3 DNA sequence: TGTGCCAGCAGTACCAGGACAGGGGTTAATGAAAAACTGTTTTTT. Amino acids: CASSTRTGVNEKLFF. The chain recombines TRBV2 with TRBJ1-4, with 9 nucleotides matching TRBD1. Germline CDR1 is SNHLY and CDR2 is FYNNEI. Trimming cost V 5 bases and J 4 bases; bases outside gene matches: 5. The CDR3 consists of 15 residues.

The rearrangement joins TRBV11-2 to TRBJ1-1; the D gene is possibly TRBD1 (6 bases). The germline gives CDR1 SGHAT, CDR2 FQNNGV. The V and J ends lost 3 bases and 4 bases respectively, with 12 bases between them. The CDR3 totals 14 residues. CDR3 sequence reads: CASSFIQGSTEAFF. CDR3 DNA sequence: TGTGCCAGCAGCTTTATACAGGGCAGCACTGAAGCTTTCTTT.

The V and J genes are TRBV6-6 and TRBJ2-6; possible D gene TRBD1, 5 bases. CDR3 length: 15 residues. V lost 6 bases and J 4 bases, leaving 13 bases between the germline ends. Germline V gene data show CDR1 as MNHNY and CDR2 as SVGAGI (reference sequence). For the CDR3, the DNA is TGTGCCAGCAGAAGGGATGGGGCAGGGGCCAACGTCCTGACTTTC. Encoded protein: CASRRDGAGANVLTF.